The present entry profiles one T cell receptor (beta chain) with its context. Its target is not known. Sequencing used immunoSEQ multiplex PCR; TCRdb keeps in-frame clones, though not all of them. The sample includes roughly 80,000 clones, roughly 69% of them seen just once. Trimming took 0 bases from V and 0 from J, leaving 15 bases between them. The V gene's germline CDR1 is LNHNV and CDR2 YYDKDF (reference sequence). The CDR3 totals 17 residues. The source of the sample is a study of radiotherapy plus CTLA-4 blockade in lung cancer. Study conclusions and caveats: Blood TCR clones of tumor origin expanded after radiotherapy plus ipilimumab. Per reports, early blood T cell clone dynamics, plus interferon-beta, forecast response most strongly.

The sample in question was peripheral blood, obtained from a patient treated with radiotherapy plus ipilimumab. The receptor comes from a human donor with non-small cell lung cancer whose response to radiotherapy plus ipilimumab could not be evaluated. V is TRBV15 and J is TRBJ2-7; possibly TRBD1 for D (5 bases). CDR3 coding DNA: TGTGCCACCAGCAGAGATTTAGGGGCGCCAAGCTCCTACGAGCAGTACTTC. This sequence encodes CATSRDLGAPSSYEQYF.